This record looks at one TCR beta chain sequence and its context. The sample belongs to a study of blood T cell repertoires in COVID-19. Across the whole study: Italy, Spain and the United States were the sources of the convalescent and acute COVID-19 samples. In each case, the material was cDNA or gDNA derived from T cells, B-cell-depleted T cells, or PBMCs.

V dropped 5 bases and J dropped 7; count of bases not matched to a gene: 15. CDR3 length: 17 amino acids. The germline V gene encodes CDR1 SGHTA and CDR2 FQGNSA. In the study's own analysis: Researchers report that nucleated cell counts were estimated from reference gene primer amplification. Only in-frame clones appear in the TCRdb table, and some are missing; sequencing was by immunoSEQ multiplex PCR. The V and J calls and clone size were taken over from that table, and D and trimming were inferred from the DNA. The sample holds approximately 220,000 clones, 90% seen once. Participants were aged about 18 to 95 years, lived in under 30 US areas, and enrolled virtually.

The gene calls are TRBV7-2 and TRBJ2-7, with 12 bases identical to TRBD2. This sequence was found in a man younger than 40 who had been exposed to COVID-19. Sequences were obtained from PBMCs or T cells enriched from blood (not recorded which). The CDR3 here is CASSLNRGWTSGVEQYF. For the CDR3, the DNA is TGTGCCAGCAGCCTAAACAGGGGTTGGACTAGCGGGGTGGAGCAGTACTTC. The variable domain in full, completed from reference TRBV7-2 and TRBJ2-7, reads GAGVSQSPSNKVTEKGKDVELRCDPISGHTALYWYRQSLGQGLEFLIYFQGNSAPDKSGLPSDRFSAERTGGSVSTLTIQRTQQEDSAVYLCASSLNRGWTSGVEQYFGPGTRLTVT.